What follows are 13 T cell receptor beta chains derived from one specimen sequenced in a study of T cells in Graves' hyperthyroidism and ophthalmopathy. The TCR beta CDR3 regions underwent amplification using RNA transcripts as the source. The TCR CDR3 was amplified in a first-round RT-PCR using the HTBI primer set. TCRdb processed the multiplex PCR reads anew with MiXCR; each CDR3 protein has one entry. This sample yields over 450,000 distinct CDR3 sequences, of which under 20% are seen a single time; 17% belongs to the top ten. Input material: blood. Receptor source: a woman under 30 with Graves' ophthalmopathy.

At least ten counts were recorded for this clonotype. V and J are TRBV6-5 and TRBJ2-5, with 8 bases aligning to TRBD2. This CDR3 is built from 18 residues. Germline V gene sequence: CDR1 MNHEY, CDR2 SVGAGI. The V gene end was trimmed by 0 bases and the J gene end by 5 bases; junction bases not matched to a gene: 14. Here the CDR3 DNA reads TGTGCCAGCAGTTACTCCCGTTCCCCCGCGGGAGGAGGGGAGACCCAGTACTTC. Encoded protein: CASSYSRSPAGGGETQYF.

The rearrangement uses TRBV11-1 and TRBJ2-1; 9 nucleotides align to TRBD2. Germline V gives CDR1 SGHAT, CDR2 FQDESV (reference sequence). V gave up 1 base and J gave up 0 bases; unmatched junction bases: 7. The CDR3 extends over 18 amino acids. The CDR3 nucleotides read TGTGCCAGCAGCTTAGAGCTGGCGGGGGGGCCCTCCTACAATGAGCAGTTCTTC. It translates to CASSLELAGGPSYNEQFF.

This clonotype came up many times. The chain recombines TRBV7-9 with TRBJ1-2, with D perhaps matching TRBD1 (6 bases). The CDR3 spans 18 residues. Trimming took 3 bases from V and 0 from J, leaving 20 bases between them. Germline V gene lookup returns CDR1 SEHNR and CDR2 FQNEAQ (reference sequence). Here the CDR3 DNA reads TGTGCCAGCAGCTTGGGGTTAAGGACAGACCTCACTAACTATGGCTACACCTTC. Protein: CASSLGLRTDLTNYGYTF. Supplemented by reference TRBV7-9 and TRBJ1-2, the full variable domain reads DTGVSQNPRHKITKRGQNVTFRCDPISEHNRLYWYRQTLGQGPEFLTYFQNEAQLEKSRLLSDRFSAERPKGSFSTLEIQRTEQGDSAMYLCASSLGLRTDLTNYGYTFGSGTRLTVV.

This clonotype was seen repeatedly, ten times or more. The chain couples TRBV6-1 to TRBJ2-2; 9 positions agree with TRBD2. This CDR3 is built from 14 residues. CDR1 MNHNS and CDR2 SASEGT come from the germline V gene. V gave up 5 bases and J gave up 4 bases; unmatched junction bases: 2. This CDR3 reads CASSPGLATGELFF. Written as DNA, the CDR3 is TGTGCCAGCAGTCCGGGACTAGCCACCGGGGAGCTGTTTTTT.

Only a few counts were recorded for this clonotype. The CDR3 nucleotides are TGCGCCAGCAGCTTGGCCGGGAAGGGGACCGGGGAGCTGTTTTTT. Translating gives CASSLAGKGTGELFF. The chain joins TRBV5-1 to TRBJ2-2, with D perhaps assigned TRBD1 or TRBD2 (5 bases each). The CDR3 has 15 residues. The germline V gene has CDR1 SGHRS and CDR2 YFSETQ. The V end lost 0 bases, the J end lost 5 bases, and 11 bases lay between the germline ends.

The V call is TRBV9, the J call TRBJ2-7, with D possibly matching TRBD2 (5 bases). Germline values: CDR1 SGDLS, CDR2 YYNGEE. V lost 0 bases, J lost 2 bases, and 9 bases lay in between. The CDR3 extends over 14 amino acids. Written as DNA, the CDR3 is TGTGCCAGCAGCGTAGGAATTAGCGCCTACGAGCAGTACTTC. Its protein is CASSVGISAYEQYF.

Turning to this clonotype: It may be a read error: a sequence one base away is much more abundant. The CDR3 does not end in the conserved phenylalanine or tryptophan, so this is likely a read error. The V and J genes are TRBV28 and TRBJ2-1; tentatively, D is TRBD1 or TRBD2 (6 bases each). The CDR3 sequence is 14 residues long. Germline V gene data show CDR1 as MDHEN and CDR2 as SYDVKM. The germline V and J ends were trimmed by 3 bases and 6 bases, with 12 bases remaining between them. CDR3 protein: CASSFRGLSNEQFL. The CDR3 DNA reads as TGTGCCAGCAGTTTCCGGGGGCTTAGCAATGAGCAGTTCCTC.

The V call is TRBV18, the J call TRBJ1-4, with D perhaps TRBD1 (5 bases). V was cut by 2 bases and J by 7 bases, with 14 bases left in between. This CDR3 region has 15 residues. Germline CDR1 reads KGHSH; CDR2 reads LQKENI. For the CDR3, the DNA is TGTGCCAGCTCACCAATAGGGGCATTTGGTGAAAAACTGTTTTTT. Amino acids: CASSPIGAFGEKLFF.

This clonotype was observed many times. This rearrangement joins TRBV20-1 to TRBJ2-3; 7 nucleotides agree with TRBD2. The CDR3 is 15 amino acids. The germline gives CDR1 DFQATT, CDR2 SNEGSKA (reference sequence). The junction had 8 bases not matched to a gene; V was cut back by 3 bases and J by 2 bases. The CDR3, as DNA: TGCAGTGCTAGCAAAGTAGCGGGCCCCACAGATACGCAGTATTTT. It specifies CSASKVAGPTDTQYF.

This clonotype turned up a few times. The chain joins TRBV20-1 to TRBJ2-7, with 8 bases lining up with TRBD2. Germline-derived CDR1 and CDR2 are DFQATT and SNEGSKA (reference sequence). This CDR3 has 12 amino acids. Trimming removed 4 bases from V and 3 bases from J; junction bases left unmatched: 2. The CDR3 loop reads CSAKRGGYEQYF. Written as DNA, the CDR3 is TGCAGTGCTAAACGGGGGGGCTACGAGCAGTACTTC.

This clonotype was recorded many times. The rearrangement uses TRBV11-2 and TRBJ2-1, with 12 bases fitting TRBD2. Unmatched junction bases numbered 5, after V lost 1 base and J lost 1 base. This CDR3 has 18 residues. Germline assignment: CDR1 SGHAT and CDR2 FQNNGV. The CDR3 region has the DNA TGTGCCAGCAGCTTAGTTTCGACTAGCGGGAGTTCCTACAATGAGCAGTTCTTC. As protein: CASSLVSTSGSSYNEQFF.

A word on this clonotype: This may be a read error: a much more frequent sequence differs by one nucleotide. V gene TRBV30 combines with J gene TRBJ2-1; no reliable D call. Germline V gene lookup returns CDR1 GTSNPN and CDR2 SVGIG (reference sequence). The germline V and J ends were trimmed by 5 bases and 4 bases, with 24 bases remaining between them. CDR3 length: 17 residues. CDR3 residues: CAWEPESAIRKYNEQFF. In DNA form, the CDR3 reads TGTGCCTGGGAACCCGAAAGCGCCATTCGGAAGTACAATGAGCAGTTCTTC.

This clonotype was counted a few times. The genes are TRBV5-1 and TRBJ2-5; TRBD1 aligns across 7 bases. The length of the CDR3 is 14 residues. The V gene's germline CDR1 is SGHRS and CDR2 YFSETQ. V was clipped by 4 bases and J by 5 bases; unmatched bases: 8. The CDR3 sequence: CASSRQGTEETQYF. CDR3 in DNA: TGCGCCAGCAGCCGACAGGGCACTGAGGAGACCCAGTACTTC.